This T cell receptor (beta chain) was recovered during a study of shared clonotypes between healthy human individuals. The study's findings and limits: Four donors shared about 4.5% of their naive CD4 clonotypes.

The V end lost 7 bases, the J end lost 1 base, and 22 bases lay between the germline ends. Looked up from germline, CDR1 is SGHAT and CDR2 is FQNNGV. The CDR3 loop spans 17 amino acids. All donors were healthy HIV-negative adults lacking recent acute infections or vaccinations. Only in-frame clones appear in the TCRdb table, and some are missing; sequencing was by immunoSEQ multiplex PCR. The sample contains hundreds of thousands of clones, around 74% of which appear only once. Points on this clone: Its specificity is not known.

Material: memory CD4+ T cells sorted from blood. Subset indicated: CD45RA-negative fraction. This TCR derives from a woman in her thirties in good health. J is TRBJ2-5 and V is TRBV11-2; D not resolved. CDR3 sequence (DNA): TGTGCCAGCACCCCCTCCGGGCGGCCCTTTGGCCAAGAGACCCAGTACTTC. Its translation is CASTPSGRPFGQETQYF.